Following are 2 T cell receptor beta chains from one sample sequenced in a study of T cell repertoires in cytomegalovirus infection. TCRdb analysed the reads with MiXCR anew, one entry per CDR3 protein. The sample holds about 260,000 distinct CDR3 sequences, roughly 13% seen once. Source material: PBMCs. Receptors originate from a human donor in good health (CMV status not recorded). Some clones in this sample may be carry-over from other donors' samples.

There are many counts of this clonotype. This rearrangement joins TRBV20-1 to TRBJ2-7; D call uncertain. The V gene's germline CDR1 is DFQATT and CDR2 SNEGSKA (reference sequence). The CDR3 contains 14 residues. The ends were cut back, 0 bases at V and 2 bases at J, with 11 bases in the middle. CDR3 bases: TGCAGTGCTAGAGATAAAGGTCCCACCTACGAGCAGTACTTC. It specifies CSARDKGPTYEQYF.

The V and J genes are TRBV6-2 or TRBV6-3 and TRBJ2-3; 8 bases match TRBD1. The junction had 8 bases not matched to a gene; V was cut back by 2 bases and J by 4 bases. The CDR3 covers 16 residues. From germline, CDR1 is MNHEY and CDR2 SVGEGT. CDR3 sequence (DNA): TGTGCCAGCAGTTACGGATTAGGACAGGGTGCAGATACGCAGTATTTT. Its protein product is CASSYGLGQGADTQYF.